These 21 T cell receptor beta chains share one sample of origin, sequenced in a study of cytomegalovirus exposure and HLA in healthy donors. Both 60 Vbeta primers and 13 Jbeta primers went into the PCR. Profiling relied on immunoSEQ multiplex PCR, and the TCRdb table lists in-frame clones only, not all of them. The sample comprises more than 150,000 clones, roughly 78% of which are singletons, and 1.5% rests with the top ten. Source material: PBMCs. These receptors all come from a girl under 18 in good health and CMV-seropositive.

The CDR3: CASRGGASYEQYF. Here the CDR3 DNA reads TGTGCCAGCAGAGGGGGGGCTTCCTACGAGCAGTACTTC. This chain uses TRBV11-2 with TRBJ2-7, with D perhaps matching TRBD2 (7 bases). The V gene's germline CDR1 is SGHAT and CDR2 FQNNGV. Trimming took 6 bases from V and 1 from J, leaving 10 bases between them. This CDR3 is 13 amino acids long.

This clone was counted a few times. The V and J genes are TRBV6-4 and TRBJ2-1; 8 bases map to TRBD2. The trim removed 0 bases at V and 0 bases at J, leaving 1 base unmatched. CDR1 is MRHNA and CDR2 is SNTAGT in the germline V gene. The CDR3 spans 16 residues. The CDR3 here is CASSDSGTSSYNEQFF. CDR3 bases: TGTGCCAGCAGTGACTCCGGGACTAGCTCCTACAATGAGCAGTTCTTC.

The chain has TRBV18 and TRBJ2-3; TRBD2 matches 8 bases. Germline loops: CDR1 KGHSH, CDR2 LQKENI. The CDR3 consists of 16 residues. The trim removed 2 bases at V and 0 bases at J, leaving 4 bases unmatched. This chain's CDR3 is CASSPVASGSTDTQYF. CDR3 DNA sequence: TGTGCCAGCTCACCAGTGGCTAGCGGGAGCACAGATACGCAGTATTTT.

This CDR3 is CASSYVVGTGGGEQYF. The CDR3 DNA sequence: TGTGCCAGCAGTTACGTGGTAGGGACAGGGGGCGGGGAGCAGTACTTC. The chain is built from TRBV6-5 and TRBJ2-7; 12 nucleotides agree with TRBD1. CDR3 length: 16 amino acids. With V trimmed by 2 bases and J by 7 bases, 9 bases remained unmatched. CDR1 MNHEY and CDR2 SVGAGI come from the germline V gene.

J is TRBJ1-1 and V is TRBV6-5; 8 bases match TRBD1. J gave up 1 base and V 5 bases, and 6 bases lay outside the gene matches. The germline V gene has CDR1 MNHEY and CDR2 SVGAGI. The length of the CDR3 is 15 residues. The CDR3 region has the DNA TGTGCCAGCAGTCCCCGGGACAGGCGGAACACTGAAGCTTTCTTT. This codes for CASSPRDRRNTEAFF.

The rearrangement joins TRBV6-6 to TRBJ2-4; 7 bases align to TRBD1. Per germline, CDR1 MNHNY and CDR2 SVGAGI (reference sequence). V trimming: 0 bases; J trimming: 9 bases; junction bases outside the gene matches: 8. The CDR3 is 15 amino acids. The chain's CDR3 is CASSYSSGQASIQYF. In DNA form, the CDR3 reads TGTGCCAGCAGTTACTCGAGCGGACAGGCGAGCATTCAGTACTTC.

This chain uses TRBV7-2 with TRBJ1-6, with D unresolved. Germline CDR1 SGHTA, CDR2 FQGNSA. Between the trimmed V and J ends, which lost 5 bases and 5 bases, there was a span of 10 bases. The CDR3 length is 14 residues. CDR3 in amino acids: CASSPVGDNSPLHF. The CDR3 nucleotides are TGTGCCAGCAGCCCCGTCGGAGATAATTCACCCCTCCACTTT. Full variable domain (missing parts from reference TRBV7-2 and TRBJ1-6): GAGVSQSPSNKVTEKGKDVELRCDPISGHTALYWYRQSLGQGLEFLIYFQGNSAPDKSGLPSDRFSAERTGGSVSTLTIQRTQQEDSAVYLCASSPVGDNSPLHFGNGTRLTVT.

The CDR3 protein is CASSSSGAWEEKLFF. In DNA, the CDR3 is TGTGCCAGCAGCTCTAGCGGGGCTTGGGAGGAAAAACTGTTTTTT. The V call is TRBV7-8, the J call TRBJ1-4; a weak D match, TRBD1 (5 bases). V lost 4 bases and J 8 bases, leaving 17 bases between the germline ends. The CDR3 runs to 15 residues. Germline V CDR1 and CDR2: SGHVS, FQNEAQ.

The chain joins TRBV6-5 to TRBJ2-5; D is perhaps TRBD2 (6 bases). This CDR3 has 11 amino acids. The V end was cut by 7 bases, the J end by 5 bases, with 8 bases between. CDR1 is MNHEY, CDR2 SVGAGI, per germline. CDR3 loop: CASIRGETQYF. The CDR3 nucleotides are TGTGCCAGCATTCGGGGGGAGACCCAGTACTTC.

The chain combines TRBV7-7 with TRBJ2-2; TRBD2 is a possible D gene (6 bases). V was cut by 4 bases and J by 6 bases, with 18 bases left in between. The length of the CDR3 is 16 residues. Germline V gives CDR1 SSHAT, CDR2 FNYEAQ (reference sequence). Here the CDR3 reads CASSYGTPRGSGELFF. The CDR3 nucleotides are TGTGCCAGCAGCTACGGGACTCCCAGAGGTTCCGGGGAGCTGTTTTTT.

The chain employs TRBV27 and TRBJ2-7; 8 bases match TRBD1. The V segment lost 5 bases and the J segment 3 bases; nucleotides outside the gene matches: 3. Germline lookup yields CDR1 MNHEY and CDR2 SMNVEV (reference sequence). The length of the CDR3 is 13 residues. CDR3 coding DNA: TGTGCCAGCAGTGACAGGGGCTACTACGAGCAGTACTTC. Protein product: CASSDRGYYEQYF.

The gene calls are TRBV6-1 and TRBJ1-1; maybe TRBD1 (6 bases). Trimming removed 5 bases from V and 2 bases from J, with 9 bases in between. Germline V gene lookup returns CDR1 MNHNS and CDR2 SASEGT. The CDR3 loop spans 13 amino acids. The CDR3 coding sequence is TGTGCCAGCAGTTCAGGGGTTAACACTGAAGCTTTCTTT. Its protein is CASSSGVNTEAFF.

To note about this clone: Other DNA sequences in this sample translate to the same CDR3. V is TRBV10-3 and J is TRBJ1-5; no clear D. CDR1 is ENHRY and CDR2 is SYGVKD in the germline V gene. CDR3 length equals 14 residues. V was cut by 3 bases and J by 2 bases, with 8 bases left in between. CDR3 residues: CAISESGGNQPQHF. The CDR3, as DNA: TGTGCCATCAGTGAATCCGGGGGCAATCAGCCCCAGCATTTT.

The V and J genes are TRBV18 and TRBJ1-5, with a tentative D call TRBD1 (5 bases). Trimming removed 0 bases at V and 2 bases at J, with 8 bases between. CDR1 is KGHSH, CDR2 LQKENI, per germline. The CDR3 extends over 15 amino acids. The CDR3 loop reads CASSPPGGGNQPQHF. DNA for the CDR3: TGTGCCAGCTCACCACCGGGGGGGGGCAATCAGCCCCAGCATTTT. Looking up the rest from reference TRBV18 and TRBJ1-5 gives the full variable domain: NAGVMQNPRHLVRRRGQEARLRCSPMKGHSHVYWYRQLPEEGLKFMVYLQKENIIDESGMPKERFSAEFPKEGPSILRIQQVVRGDSAAYFCASSPPGGGNQPQHFGDGTRLSIL.

DNA for the CDR3: TGTGCCAGCAGCTTGGCAGAACTATACGCTGAAGCTTTCTTT. It specifies CASSLAELYAEAFF. The chain recombines TRBV5-4 with TRBJ1-1; D is ambiguous. The CDR3 sequence is 14 residues long. The V end lost 0 bases, the J end lost 6 bases, and 12 bases lay between the germline ends. The germline CDR1 and CDR2 sequences are SGHNT and YYREEE (reference sequence).

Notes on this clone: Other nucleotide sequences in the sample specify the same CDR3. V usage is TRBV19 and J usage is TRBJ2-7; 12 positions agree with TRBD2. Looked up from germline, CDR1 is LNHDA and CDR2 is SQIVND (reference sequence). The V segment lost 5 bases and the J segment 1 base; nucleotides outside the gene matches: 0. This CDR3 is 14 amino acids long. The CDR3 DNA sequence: TGTGCCAGTAGTGGGACTAGCGGGTCCTACGAGCAGTACTTC. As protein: CASSGTSGSYEQYF.

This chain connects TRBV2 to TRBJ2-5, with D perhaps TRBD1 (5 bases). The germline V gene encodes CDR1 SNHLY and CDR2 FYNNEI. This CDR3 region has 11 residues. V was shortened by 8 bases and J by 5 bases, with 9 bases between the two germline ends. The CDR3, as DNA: TGTGCCAGCGGAAGGGGCGAGACCCAGTACTTC. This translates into CASGRGETQYF.

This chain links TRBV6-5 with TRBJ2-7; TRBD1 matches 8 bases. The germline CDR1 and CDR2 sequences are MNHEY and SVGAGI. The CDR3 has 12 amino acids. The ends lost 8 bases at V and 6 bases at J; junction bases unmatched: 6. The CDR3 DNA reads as TGTGCCAGCCACCAGGGGGCTGGCGAGCAGTACTTC. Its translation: CASHQGAGEQYF.

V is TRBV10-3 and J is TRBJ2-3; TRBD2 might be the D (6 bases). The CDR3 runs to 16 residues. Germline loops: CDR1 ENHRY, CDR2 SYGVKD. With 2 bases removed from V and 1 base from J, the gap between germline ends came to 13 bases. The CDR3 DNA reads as TGTGCCATCAGTGAGCGCGGGTGGGGGGGCACAGATACGCAGTATTTT. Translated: CAISERGWGGTDTQYF.

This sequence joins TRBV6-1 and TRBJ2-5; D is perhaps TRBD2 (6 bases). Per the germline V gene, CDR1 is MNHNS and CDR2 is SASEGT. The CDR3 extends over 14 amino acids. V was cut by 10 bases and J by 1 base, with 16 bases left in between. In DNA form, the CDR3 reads TGTGCCACCGGAGTTGTGGGGGGCCAAGAGACCCAGTACTTC. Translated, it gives CATGVVGGQETQYF.

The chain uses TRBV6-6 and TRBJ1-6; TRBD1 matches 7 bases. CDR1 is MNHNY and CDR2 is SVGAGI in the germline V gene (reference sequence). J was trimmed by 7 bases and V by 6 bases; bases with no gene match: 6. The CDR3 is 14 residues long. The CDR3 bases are TGTGCCAGCAGGATGACAGGGATGAATTCACCCCTCCACTTT. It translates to CASRMTGMNSPLHF.